The next 27 T cell receptor beta chains were all read from a single sample in a study of blood T cell repertoires in COVID-19. The protocol was immunoSEQ multiplex PCR, while the TCRdb copy is restricted to in-frame clones and leaves out a portion. The table records roughly 340,000 clones, roughly nine tenths of them present only once. Source material: PBMCs or T cells enriched from blood (not recorded which). The receptors were gathered from a young man who had recovered from COVID-19.

The table lists this clone with a few counts. The chain recombines TRBV5-1 with TRBJ2-1; a weak D match, TRBD2 (5 bases). Trimming removed 6 bases from V and 6 bases from J, with 16 bases in between. The germline V gene encodes CDR1 SGHRS and CDR2 YFSETQ. The CDR3 loop spans 14 amino acids. CDR3 nucleotide sequence: TGCGCCAGCACCGGACTCGCGAGGTCCAATGAGCAGTTCTTC. Its protein product is CASTGLARSNEQFF.

This clone has a single count. The sample carries other DNA sequences with the same CDR3. V is TRBV11-2 and J is TRBJ2-3, with TRBD2 matching over 7 bases. This CDR3 has 14 amino acids. The germline gives CDR1 SGHAT, CDR2 FQNNGV. Trimming took 3 bases from V and 3 from J; bases not matched to a gene: 3. CDR3 region: CASSFSGGTDTQYF. CDR3 sequence (DNA): TGTGCCAGCAGCTTTTCGGGGGGAACAGATACGCAGTATTTT.

The chain recombines TRBV19 with TRBJ1-1; D uncertain. Trimming left V 4 bases short and J 1 base short, with 13 bases between. Looked up from germline, CDR1 is LNHDA and CDR2 is SQIVND (reference sequence). The CDR3 covers 15 residues. CDR3 DNA: TGTGCCAGTAGTAACGACGGGCGGGCGAACACTGAAGCTTTCTTT. The encoded protein is CASSNDGRANTEAFF.

The rearrangement joins TRBV5-6 to TRBJ2-3, with 8 bases that match TRBD2. CDR3 length: 15 residues. With 2 bases clipped from V and 3 bases from J, the junction kept 5 bases outside the gene matches. CDR1 and CDR2 (germline): SGHDT, YYEEEE. In DNA, the CDR3 is TGTGCCAGCAGCTTAAACGTAGCGGGAACAGATACGCAGTATTTT. As protein: CASSLNVAGTDTQYF.

The genes are TRBV3-1 (or the pseudogene TRBV3-2) and TRBJ1-3; no definite D call. The CDR3 has 15 residues. V was pared by 0 bases and J by 0 bases, with 6 bases between. Germline CDR1 reads LGHDT; CDR2 reads YNNKEL (reference sequence). This chain's CDR3 is CASSQDRLSGNTIYF. The CDR3 DNA follows: TGTGCCAGCAGCCAAGATCGACTCTCTGGAAACACCATATATTTT.

This chain uses TRBV5-1 with TRBJ2-7; 9 bases match TRBD1. The CDR3 length is 14 residues. Trimming at V came to 0 bases and at J to 6 bases, leaving 4 bases not matched to a gene. Germline V lookup: CDR1 SGHRS, CDR2 YFSETQ. The CDR3 region is CASSLDTGGGEQYF. The CDR3 nucleotides are TGCGCCAGCAGCTTGGACACAGGGGGCGGCGAGCAGTACTTC.

V is TRBV2 and J is TRBJ1-5, with no clear D. Germline V CDR1 and CDR2: SNHLY, FYNNEI. The CDR3 contains 13 residues. Trimming stripped 5 bases from V and 4 bases from J, with 9 bases between. DNA of the CDR3: TGTGCCAGCAGTCAGGACTTAAATCAGCCCCAGCATTTT. Encoded protein: CASSQDLNQPQHF.

The chain employs TRBV28 and TRBJ1-1; D gene unclear. The germline V gene has CDR1 MDHEN and CDR2 SYDVKM. V lost 4 bases and J 11 bases, leaving 11 bases between the germline ends. This CDR3 contains 11 residues. CDR3 nucleotide sequence: TGTGCCAGCAGTTATCACTCCCGGGCTTTCTTT. Amino acid sequence: CASSYHSRAFF.

The chain carries TRBV19 and TRBJ2-5; no clear D. Germline assignment: CDR1 LNHDA and CDR2 SQIVND (reference sequence). CDR3 length equals 12 residues. The V and J ends lost 0 bases and 4 bases respectively, with 3 bases between them. CDR3 sequence (DNA): TGTGCCAGTAGTATAGATCGAGAGACCCAGTACTTC. Its translation: CASSIDRETQYF.

This chain links TRBV25-1 with TRBJ1-1; tentative D call: TRBD1 (5 bases). From germline, CDR1 is MGHDK and CDR2 SYGVNS. The V end was cut by 5 bases, the J end by 9 bases, with 13 bases between. The length of the CDR3 is 12 residues. The DNA of the CDR3 is TGTGCCAGCAGTAGAGTGGCGGGACAAGCTTTCTTT. It translates to CASSRVAGQAFF.

The chain uses TRBV7-9 and TRBJ2-5, with 7 bases identical to TRBD2. The CDR3 sequence is 14 residues long. Germline V gene lookup returns CDR1 SEHNR and CDR2 FQNEAQ (reference sequence). V shed 3 bases, J shed 7 bases, and the junction held 8 bases outside the gene matches. CDR3 loop: CASSFSSGGGTQYF. In DNA form, the CDR3 reads TGTGCCAGCAGCTTTTCCTCGGGGGGAGGGACCCAGTACTTC.

This chain links TRBV7-8 with TRBJ1-1; D perhaps matches TRBD1 (6 bases). The V end lost 4 bases, the J end lost 2 bases, and 14 bases lay between the germline ends. The CDR3 covers 15 residues. The germline V gene encodes CDR1 SGHVS and CDR2 FQNEAQ. The CDR3 nucleotides read TGTGCCAGCAGCTCCAAATGGACAGTCAACACTGAAGCTTTCTTT. Its translation: CASSSKWTVNTEAFF.

The CDR3 DNA reads as TGCAGTGCTCCACTCCCGCGTGGCTACACCTTC. It encodes CSAPLPRGYTF. The V gene is TRBV20-1, the J gene TRBJ1-2; D gene ambiguous. The CDR3 has 11 residues. Trimming stripped 5 bases from V and 7 bases from J, with 11 bases between. Looked up from germline, CDR1 is DFQATT and CDR2 is SNEGSKA (reference sequence).

This clone was seen once. The CDR3 sequence is CASSGGHLSSYEQYF. The CDR3 region has the DNA TGTGCCAGCAGTGGGGGACACTTGAGCTCCTACGAGCAGTACTTC. This chain uses TRBV6-2 or TRBV6-3 with TRBJ2-7; D may be TRBD1 (6 bases). Trimming took 5 bases from V and 0 from J, leaving 14 bases between them. The CDR3 covers 15 residues. Germline values: CDR1 MNHEY, CDR2 SVGEGT.

This chain joins TRBV28 and TRBJ1-5; D is possibly TRBD1 (6 bases). The CDR3 loop spans 15 amino acids. V gave up 7 bases and J gave up 0 bases, with 13 bases separating them. Germline values: CDR1 MDHEN, CDR2 SYDVKM. CDR3 bases: TGTGCCAGCACCGATGGACAGACTAGCAATCAGCCCCAGCATTTT. The encoded protein is CASTDGQTSNQPQHF.

V gene TRBV25-1 combines with J gene TRBJ2-7, with unresolved D. The ends were cut back, 5 bases at V and 2 bases at J, with 10 bases in the middle. Germline V gene sequence: CDR1 MGHDK, CDR2 SYGVNS. This CDR3 comprises 13 residues. The CDR3 sequence is CASSSYQTYEQYF. CDR3 coding DNA: TGTGCCAGCAGTTCATATCAGACCTACGAGCAGTACTTC.

The rearrangement links TRBV28 to TRBJ1-1; 7 bases are shared with TRBD1. This CDR3 is built from 17 residues. Unmatched junction bases numbered 17, after V lost 4 bases and J lost 6 bases. Germline V gene sequence: CDR1 MDHEN, CDR2 SYDVKM. CDR3 bases: TGTGCCAGCAGTTCTAACCGAGGGGCAGGGGGTGATCCTGAAGCTTTCTTT. This encodes CASSSNRGAGGDPEAFF.

The chain employs TRBV4-3 and TRBJ1-4; D is ambiguous. Germline-derived CDR1 and CDR2 are LGHNA and YSLEER. The germline V and J ends were trimmed by 6 bases and 8 bases, with 16 bases remaining between them. The CDR3 is 14 amino acids. The CDR3 DNA reads TGCGCCAGCAGAGTCGAGGGCCCTCGGGAAAAACTGTTTTTT. Amino acids: CASRVEGPREKLFF.

The chain carries TRBV28 and TRBJ2-7; D possibly corresponds to TRBD1 (5 bases). Germline assignment: CDR1 MDHEN and CDR2 SYDVKM. Deletions cut 2 bases from V and 0 bases from J, with 14 bases between. The CDR3 spans 16 residues. Written as DNA, the CDR3 is TGTGCCAGCAGTTTACCGCGACGGACAAGCTCCTACGAGCAGTACTTC. Amino acids: CASSLPRRTSSYEQYF.

J is TRBJ2-7 and V is TRBV28, with D maybe TRBD1 (5 bases). Looked up from germline, CDR1 is MDHEN and CDR2 is SYDVKM. The CDR3 has 15 residues. Trimming stripped 7 bases from V and 1 base from J, with 17 bases between. The CDR3 DNA follows: TGTGCCAGCACCCTGGAAACAGGTCCATCCTACGAGCAGTACTTC. Translating it yields CASTLETGPSYEQYF.

A single count supports this clone. V and J are TRBV4-3 and TRBJ1-1; no clear D. The CDR3 loop spans 15 amino acids. Trimming shortened V by 3 bases and J by 1 base, and 12 bases separated the two germline ends. Germline V gene data show CDR1 as LGHNA and CDR2 as YSLEER. CDR3: CASSHSGLPNTEAFF. CDR3 DNA sequence: TGCGCCAGCAGCCATTCTGGACTCCCGAACACTGAAGCTTTCTTT.

The V and J genes are TRBV5-1 and TRBJ1-1; weak D call: TRBD1 (6 bases). The CDR3 is 16 residues long. CDR1 SGHRS and CDR2 YFSETQ come from the germline V gene. V dropped 0 bases and J dropped 3 bases, with 15 bases sitting between them. The CDR3 here is CASSLANRAGDTEAFF. The CDR3 nucleotides read TGCGCCAGCAGCTTGGCCAACAGGGCAGGGGACACTGAAGCTTTCTTT.

The rearrangement joins TRBV5-1 to TRBJ1-2; no clear D. The germline V and J ends were trimmed by 4 bases and 6 bases, with 16 bases remaining between them. The CDR3 contains 14 residues. The germline V gene encodes CDR1 SGHRS and CDR2 YFSETQ. CDR3 sequence reads: CASSPGADWDGYTF. The CDR3 DNA reads as TGCGCCAGCAGCCCCGGCGCGGATTGGGATGGCTACACCTTC. Full variable domain (outside the CDR3, taken from reference TRBV5-1 and TRBJ1-2): KAGVTQTPRYLIKTRGQQVTLSCSPISGHRSVSWYQQTPGQGLQFLFEYFSETQRNKGNFPGRFSGRQFSNSRSEMNVSTLELGDSALYLCASSPGADWDGYTFGSGTRLTVV.

The CDR3 DNA reads TGTGCCAGCAGCCAAGAGCAGGGGAGAACCTACTATGGCTACACCTTC. This codes for CASSQEQGRTYYGYTF. The chain is built from TRBV4-2 and TRBJ1-2, with TRBD1 as a possible D gene (6 bases). From germline, CDR1 is LGHNA and CDR2 YNFKEQ. The V end was cut by 0 bases, the J end by 3 bases, with 14 bases between. The CDR3 totals 16 residues.

The gene calls are TRBV6-5 and TRBJ2-1; TRBD2 matches 8 bases. The CDR3 consists of 15 residues. Unmatched junction bases numbered 13, after V lost 6 bases and J lost 9 bases. Germline V gene sequence: CDR1 MNHEY, CDR2 SVGAGI. CDR3 in amino acids: CASSANSGKGIEQFF. CDR3 sequence (DNA): TGTGCCAGCAGCGCAAATAGCGGGAAGGGTATTGAGCAGTTCTTC.

The V gene is TRBV5-1, the J gene TRBJ2-5, with 7 bases identical to TRBD1. V shed 1 base and J 5 bases; nucleotides not matched to a gene: 8. Germline CDR1 SGHRS, CDR2 YFSETQ. This CDR3 is built from 15 residues. The CDR3 protein is CASSLLSTGLETQYF. CDR3 DNA: TGCGCCAGCAGCTTGTTATCGACAGGGCTGGAGACCCAGTACTTC.

V is TRBV11-2 and J is TRBJ2-7; D uncertain. Germline assignment: CDR1 SGHAT and CDR2 FQNNGV. The CDR3 totals 15 residues. Trimming took 5 bases from V and 0 from J, leaving 14 bases between them. In nucleotides, the CDR3 is TGTGCCAGCAGCGAGACACATTCGAGCTCCTACGAGCAGTACTTC. Protein product: CASSETHSSSYEQYF.